The rows below give T cell receptor beta chains drawn from one sample of a study of neurological immune-mediated disorders. TCRdb reanalysed the 5' RACE reads using MiXCR and keeps one entry per CDR3 protein. The sample includes 70,000 to 95,000 distinct CDR3 sequences, about 12% of them seen just once. Sequencing used PBMCs. The receptors derive from a female donor with HTLV-1-associated myelopathy (HAM/TSP). Each CDR3 is given with its conserved first and last residue. D genes are given only for firm matches. Clone size is not always given. Where it is, it says once, few, many or a class for expanded clones.

J gene,V gene,clone size,D gene,CDR3 DNA,CDR3 protein
TRBJ2-7,TRBV27,many,.,TGTGCCAGCAAGTCAACAGCGAATTTCTACGAGCAGTACTTC,CASKSTANFYEQYF
TRBJ2-1,TRBV15,.,.,TGTGCCACCAGCCGCTCCGGGGCAGGGGAGAATGAGCAGTTCTTC,CATSRSGAGENEQFF
TRBJ1-1,TRBV7-8,many,.,TGTGCCAGCAGCCCTGTGGAATTGGCCCGTCCGGCTTTCTTT,CASSPVELARPAFF
TRBJ2-1,TRBV7-8,many,.,TGTGCCAGCAGCATATCCCTAAGGGGAACTGAGCAGTTCTTC,CASSISLRGTEQFF
TRBJ1-1,TRBV10-3,many,.,TGTGCCATCAGTACAAAGCCCGGGAACACTGAAGCTTTCTTT,CAISTKPGNTEAFF
TRBJ2-6,TRBV6-6,many,.,TGTGCCAGCATCCCCGGAGGGGCCAACGTCCTGACTTTC,CASIPGGANVLTF
TRBJ2-7,TRBV4-1,many,TRBD2,TGCGCCAGCAGCCAAGAGAAAGGACGGGGGGGCGAGCAGTACTTC,CASSQEKGRGGEQYF
TRBJ2-3,TRBV15,many,.,TGTGCCACCAGCAGAGGCAGGGGCTTTAGCACAGATACGCAGTATTTT,CATSRGRGFSTDTQYF
TRBJ2-7,TRBV11-2,.,.,TGTGCCAGCAGCACCGAACAGGGCCTCACCTACGAGCAGTACTTC,CASSTEQGLTYEQYF
TRBJ2-2,TRBV4-1,many,TRBD2,TGCGCCAGCAGCCCAGCGGGGGGGAACACCGGGGAGCTGTTTTTT,CASSPAGGNTGELFF
TRBJ2-3,TRBV7-2,.,.,TGTGCCAGCAGCTTACAGGGGCCTCGAACAGATACGCAGTATTTT,CASSLQGPRTDTQYF
TRBJ2-7,TRBV7-8,many,TRBD2,TGTGCCAGCACCTTACTAGCGGGGACAGGATACGAGCAGTACTTC,CASTLLAGTGYEQYF
TRBJ2-7,TRBV6-6,many,.,TGTGCCAGCAGTTATAGGTCCCGGTATAAGGACGGCTACGAGCAGTACTTC,CASSYRSRYKDGYEQYF
TRBJ1-1,TRBV5-5,many,TRBD1,TGTGCCAGCAGCCCGATCCAGGGGGCTTTCACTGAAGCTTTCTTT,CASSPIQGAFTEAFF
TRBJ2-3,TRBV5-1,many,TRBD2,TGCGCCAGCAGCGGCGGGGGGGCAGGGGATACGCAGTATTTT,CASSGGGAGDTQYF
TRBJ2-3,TRBV5-1,many,.,TGCGCCAGCAGCATAGACAGGGATACGCAGTATTTT,CASSIDRDTQYF